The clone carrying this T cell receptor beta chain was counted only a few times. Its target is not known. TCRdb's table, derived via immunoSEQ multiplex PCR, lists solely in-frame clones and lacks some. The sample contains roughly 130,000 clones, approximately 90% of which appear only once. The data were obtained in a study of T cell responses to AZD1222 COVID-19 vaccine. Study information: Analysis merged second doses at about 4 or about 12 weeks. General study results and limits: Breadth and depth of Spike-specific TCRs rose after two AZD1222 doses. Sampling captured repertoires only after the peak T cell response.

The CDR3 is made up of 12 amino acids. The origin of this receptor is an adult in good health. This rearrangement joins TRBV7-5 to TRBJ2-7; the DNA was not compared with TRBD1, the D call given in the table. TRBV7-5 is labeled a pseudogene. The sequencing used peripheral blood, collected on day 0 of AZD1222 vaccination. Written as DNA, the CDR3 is TGTGTCAGAAGACATTCCCAAGTCCTGCAGTACTTC. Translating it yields CVRRHSQVLQYF.